This TCR beta chain was recorded in a study of T cell repertoires in cytomegalovirus infection (dated by TCRdb to about 2019). Concerning the study at large: The HLA type of each donor mattered for the analysis, because public TCR beta signatures pointed to carriage of CMV infection along with the matching HLA type.

The paper's findings and limits, for the study overall: The ex vivo response was dominated by HLA-C-restricted CMV-specific TCR beta clonotypes, which also provided the single most frequent clonotype in two of eight donors. In both this cohort and an independent cohort of over 350 donors, the cumulative frequency of public TCR beta family members distinguished carriers of CMV infection plus the relevant HLA type.

This clonotype was counted at least ten times. There is no known antigen for this receptor. No much larger clone is present one base from it, and per-base qualities are unavailable. The junction shows trimming of 2 bases on V and 3 bases on J, plus 8 bases between the germline ends. Reading the germline V gene gives CDR1 SGHTA and CDR2 FQGNSA. Including the terminal cysteine and phenylalanine, the CDR3 comprises 13 residues. This entry keeps only the CDR3 DNA: 39 bases, framed from base 1. The reads were generated on an Illumina HiSeq 1500. The raw public reads went through TCRdb reprocessing: fastp at Q25, MiXCR clone calling, in-frame beta chains kept. Rows are unified per CDR3 protein, each entry keeping the most common DNA and genes. The sample data list around 260,000 distinct CDR3 sequences, and 8% to 9.5% of these were observed just once. Roughly 16% of the sample is held by the ten biggest clonotypes.

The specimen sequenced was PBMCs. The rearrangement joined TRBV7-2 to TRBJ2-7; TRBD2 is perhaps the D gene, given 6 matching bases. This TCR came from a human donor in good health (CMV status not recorded). Some clones in this sample may be carry-over from other donors' samples. The CDR3 region reads CASSLQGLYEQYF. The DNA sequence follows: TGTGCCAGCAGCTTACAGGGACTCTACGAGCAGTACTTC. This CDR3, with the reference TRBV7-2 and TRBJ2-7 proteins standing in past its ends, gives the full variable domain GAGVSQSPSNKVTEKGKDVELRCDPISGHTALYWYRQSLGQGLEFLIYFQGNSAPDKSGLPSDRFSAERTGGSVSTLTIQRTQQEDSAVYLCASSLQGLYEQYFGPGTRLTVT.